This TCR beta chain was recorded in a study of blood T cell repertoires in COVID-19 (TCRdb year 2020). About the full investigation: Samples covering the acute and convalescent phases of COVID-19 were provided by collaborators in the United States, Italy and Spain. The material from the prospective study consisted of cDNA or gDNA derived from T cells, B-cell-depleted T cells, or PBMCs. Subjects who had been exposed to COVID-19, were actively infected with it, or had recovered from it provided the deeply sampled blood TCRbeta repertoires that made up the dataset. The repertoires were made available in a free public database intended to serve as a resource for research on the immune response to SARS-CoV-2. The samples were drawn from two sources: the first 160 participants of the ongoing ImmuneRACE study, and fewer than 1,500 subjects contributed by 6 global collaborators. Sample metadata almost always included a de-identified subject ID, COVID-19 status, age in years and sex. HLA class I and class II types, where available, came from metadata supplied by the sample provider rather than from assay-based typing. What the study reported, not specific to this receptor: The quantity of clinical and demographic metadata differed by source and by participant and was supplied without curation.

Whole blood was collected in K2EDTA tubes by collaborating institutions according to the institutions' own protocols. For TCRbeta analysis, collaborators shipped samples in one of three forms: frozen whole blood, isolated PBMCs, or DNA extracted from either of those sample types. TCRbeta CDR3 regions were amplified from genomic DNA by means of the immunoSEQ Assay, a bias-controlled multiplex PCR. As for the authors' bioinformatics: The number of nucleated cells in each sample was estimated by amplification of reference gene primers within the assay. To quantify the absolute abundance of each unique TCRbeta CDR3 rearrangement, sequence reads were collapsed and filtered. Productive Simpson clonality was computed per sample as the square root of Simpson's diversity index over productive rearrangements. TCRdb obtained this table from immuneACCESS and retained in-frame rearrangements with V and J assigned. These tables miss some clones; where compared with another copy, unresolved V genes account for less than half of the shortfall, and the remainder is unexplained. Clone size and V and J calls were adopted from that table, with D and trimming inferred from the DNA. The sample records about 120,000 clones, 70% to 90% of which are singletons. The ten biggest clones cover 1.5% of the sample.

As concerns this clone: Which antigen it targets is not known. No clone much larger than this one lies a single base away; base qualities are absent.

CDR1 SGHRS and CDR2 YFSETQ are derived from the germline V gene. Reading from cysteine to phenylalanine, the CDR3 counts 15 amino acids. CDR3 DNA is the only sequence kept; it has 45 bases, read in frame from the first base. V and J lose 2 bases and 5 bases, and a span of 15 bases separates them. The source of this sequence is a human donor in a cohort sampled during active COVID-19. The rearranged segments are TRBV5-1 and TRBJ2-3; TRBD1 is a possible D gene, resting on 5 matching bases. The source material was peripheral blood. The nucleotide sequence reads TGCGCCAGCAGCTTATTGGGGCCTGGGGAAGATACGCAGTATTTT. Translated, this gives CASSLLGPGEDTQYF. Reference TRBV5-1 and TRBJ2-3 genes cover what lies past the CDR3, so the full variable domain is KAGVTQTPRYLIKTRGQQVTLSCSPISGHRSVSWYQQTPGQGLQFLFEYFSETQRNKGNFPGRFSGRQFSNSRSEMNVSTLELGDSALYLCASSLLGPGEDTQYFGPGTRLTVL.